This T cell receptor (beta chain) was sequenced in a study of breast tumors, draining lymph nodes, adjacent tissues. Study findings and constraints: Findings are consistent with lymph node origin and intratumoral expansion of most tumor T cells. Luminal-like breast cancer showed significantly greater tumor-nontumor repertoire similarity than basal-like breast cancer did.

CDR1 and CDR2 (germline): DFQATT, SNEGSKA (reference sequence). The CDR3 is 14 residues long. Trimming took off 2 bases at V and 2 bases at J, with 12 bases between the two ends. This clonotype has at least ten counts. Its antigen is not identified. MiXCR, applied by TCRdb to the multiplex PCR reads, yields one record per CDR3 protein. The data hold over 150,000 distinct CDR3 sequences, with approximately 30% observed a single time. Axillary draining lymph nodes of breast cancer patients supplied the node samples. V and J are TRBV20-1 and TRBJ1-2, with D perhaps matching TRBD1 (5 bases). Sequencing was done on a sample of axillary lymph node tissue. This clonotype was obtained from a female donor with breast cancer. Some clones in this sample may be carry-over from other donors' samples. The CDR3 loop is CSARFLEGNYGYTF. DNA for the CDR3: TGCAGTGCTAGATTCCTCGAGGGGAACTATGGCTACACCTTC.